This TCR beta chain was documented in a study of cytomegalovirus exposure and HLA in healthy donors. V was clipped by 4 bases and J by 10 bases; unmatched bases: 2. The CDR3 length is 12 residues. Germline CDR1 reads SGHRS; CDR2 reads YFSETQ. Profiling relied on immunoSEQ multiplex PCR, and the TCRdb table lists in-frame clones only, not all of them. The sample records 250,000 to 300,000 clones, 80% to 90% being singletons. Material for sequencing was PBMCs. The genes are TRBV5-1 and TRBJ2-1, with TRBD2 identical over 10 bases. This sequence originates from a woman aged 18-35 years in good health and CMV-seronegative. CDR3 in DNA: TGCGCCAGCAGCGGGGGACTAGCGGAGCAGTTCTTC. Its translation: CASSGGLAEQFF.